This TCR beta chain was found in a study of shared clonotypes between healthy human individuals. As for the study in general: Every donor yielded three CD4 naive, three CD4 memory, two CD8 naive and one CD8 memory plate.

V dropped 6 bases and J dropped 6; count of bases not matched to a gene: 5. Per germline, CDR1 MNHEY and CDR2 SVGAGI. The CDR3 spans 14 residues. The protocol was immunoSEQ multiplex PCR, while the TCRdb copy is restricted to in-frame clones and leaves out a portion. The repertoire has a few million clones, just over 90% of them found once; the top ten carry 0.35% to 0.5%. This receptor was obtained from a man between 18 and 29 years old in good health. Some clones in this sample may be carry-over from other donors' samples. The J gene is TRBJ2-2, the V gene TRBV6-5, with 9 bases that match TRBD1. What was sequenced was naive CD4+ T cells from PBMCs. This sample's subset: CD45RA+ positively selected. In DNA form, the CDR3 reads TGTGCCAGCAGCCGTACAGGGGGCTCCGGGGAGCTGTTTTTT. This sequence encodes CASSRTGGSGELFF.